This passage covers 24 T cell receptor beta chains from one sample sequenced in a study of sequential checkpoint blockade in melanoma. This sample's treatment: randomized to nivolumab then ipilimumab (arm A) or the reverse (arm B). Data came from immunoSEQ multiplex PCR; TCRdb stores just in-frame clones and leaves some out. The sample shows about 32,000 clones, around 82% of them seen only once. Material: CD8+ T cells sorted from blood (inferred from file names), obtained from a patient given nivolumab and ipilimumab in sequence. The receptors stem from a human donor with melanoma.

Here the CDR3 DNA reads TGTGCCAGCAGCTTACCGGGACTAACATACGAGCAGTACTTC. Protein: CASSLPGLTYEQYF. This chain joins TRBV5-6 and TRBJ2-7, with 7 positions matching TRBD2. V lost 2 bases and J lost 4; bases outside the gene matches: 6. The CDR3 contains 14 residues. CDR1 and CDR2 (germline): SGHDT, YYEEEE.

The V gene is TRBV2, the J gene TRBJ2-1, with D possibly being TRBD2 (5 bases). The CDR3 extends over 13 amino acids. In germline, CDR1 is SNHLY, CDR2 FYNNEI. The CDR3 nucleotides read TGTGCTTCTACCAGCATCTGGGGAGATGAGCAGTTCTTC. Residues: CASTSIWGDEQFF.

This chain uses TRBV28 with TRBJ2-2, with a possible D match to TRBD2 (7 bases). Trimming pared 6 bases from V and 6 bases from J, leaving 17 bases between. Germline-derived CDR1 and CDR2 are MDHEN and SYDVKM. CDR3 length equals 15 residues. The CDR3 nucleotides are TGTGCCAGCAGGGGGGGAGGGGGTAGAGCCGGGGAGCTGTTTTTT. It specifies CASRGGGGRAGELFF.

The CDR3 DNA sequence: TGTGCCAGCAGTTTTAATCTGGGGGCCATTTTAACCGGGGAGCTGTTTTTT. Residues: CASSFNLGAILTGELFF. The chain is built from TRBV27 and TRBJ2-2; D may be TRBD1 (6 bases). The V and J ends lost 3 bases and 5 bases respectively, with 19 bases between them. The CDR3 spans 17 residues. CDR1 and CDR2 from the germline V gene are MNHEY and SMNVEV (reference sequence).

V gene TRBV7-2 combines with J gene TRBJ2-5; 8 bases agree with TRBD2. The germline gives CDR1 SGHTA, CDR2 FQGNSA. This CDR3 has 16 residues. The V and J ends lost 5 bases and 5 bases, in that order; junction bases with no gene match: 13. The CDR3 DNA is TGTGCCAGCAGCCTAAATCAGCGGGAGAAACAGGAGACCCAGTACTTC. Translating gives CASSLNQREKQETQYF.

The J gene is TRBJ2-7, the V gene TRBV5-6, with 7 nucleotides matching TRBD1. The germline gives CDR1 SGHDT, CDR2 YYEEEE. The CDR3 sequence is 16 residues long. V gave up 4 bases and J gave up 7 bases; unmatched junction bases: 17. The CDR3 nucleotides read TGTGCCAGCAGCCGGGACCCCCTCGAGACAGGGTGGGAGCAGTACTTC. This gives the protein CASSRDPLETGWEQYF.

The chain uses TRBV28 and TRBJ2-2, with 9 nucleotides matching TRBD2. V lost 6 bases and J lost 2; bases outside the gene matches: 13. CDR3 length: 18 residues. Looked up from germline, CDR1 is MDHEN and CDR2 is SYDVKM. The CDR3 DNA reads TGTGCCAGCAGCCTAAAGATATTAGCGGGAGAAAACACCGGGGAGCTGTTTTTT. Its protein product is CASSLKILAGENTGELFF.

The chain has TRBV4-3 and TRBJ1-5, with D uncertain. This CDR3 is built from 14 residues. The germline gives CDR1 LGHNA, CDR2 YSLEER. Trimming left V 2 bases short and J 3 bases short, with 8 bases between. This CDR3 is CASSQSRNNQPQHF. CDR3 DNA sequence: TGCGCCAGCAGCCAAAGCAGGAACAATCAGCCCCAGCATTTT.

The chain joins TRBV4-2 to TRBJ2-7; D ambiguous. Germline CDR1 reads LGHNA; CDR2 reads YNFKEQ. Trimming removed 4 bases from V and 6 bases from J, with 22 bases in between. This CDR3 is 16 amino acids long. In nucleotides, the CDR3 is TGTGCCAGCAGCCGCAGCCGAGGCTTTAGATTGTCCGAGCAGTACTTC. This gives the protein CASSRSRGFRLSEQYF.

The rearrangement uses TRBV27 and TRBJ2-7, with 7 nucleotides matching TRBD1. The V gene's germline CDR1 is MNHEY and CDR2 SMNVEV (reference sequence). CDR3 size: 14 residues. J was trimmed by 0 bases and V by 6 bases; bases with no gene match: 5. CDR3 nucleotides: TGTGCCAGCAGCACCCGGGACAGCTCCTACGAGCAGTACTTC. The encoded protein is CASSTRDSSYEQYF.

Here the CDR3 DNA reads TGTGCCAGCAGTTTTATTCGGACTAGCTCCTACGAGCAGTACTTC. Translating gives CASSFIRTSSYEQYF. The genes are TRBV27 and TRBJ2-7; 7 nucleotides match TRBD2. This CDR3 has 15 amino acids. V lost 3 bases and J lost 0; bases outside the gene matches: 5. CDR1 is MNHEY, CDR2 SMNVEV, per germline (reference sequence).

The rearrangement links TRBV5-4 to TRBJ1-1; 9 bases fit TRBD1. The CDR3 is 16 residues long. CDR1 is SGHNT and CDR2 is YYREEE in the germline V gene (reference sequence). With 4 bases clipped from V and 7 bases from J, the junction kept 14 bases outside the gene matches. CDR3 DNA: TGTGCCAGCAGCGCGAGGGGACAGGGACTTGAGGATGAAGCTTTCTTT. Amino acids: CASSARGQGLEDEAFF.

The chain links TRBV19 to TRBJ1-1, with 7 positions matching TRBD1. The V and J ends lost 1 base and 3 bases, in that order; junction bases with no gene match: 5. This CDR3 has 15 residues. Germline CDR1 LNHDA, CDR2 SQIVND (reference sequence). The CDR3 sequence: CASSIGDRVYTEAFF. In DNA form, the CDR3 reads TGTGCCAGTAGTATAGGAGACAGGGTCTACACTGAAGCTTTCTTT.

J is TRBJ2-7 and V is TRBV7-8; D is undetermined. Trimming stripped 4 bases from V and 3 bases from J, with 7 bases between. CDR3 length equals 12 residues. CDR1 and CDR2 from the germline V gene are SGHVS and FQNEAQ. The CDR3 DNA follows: TGTGCCAGCAGCTCCCTTAGCTACGAGCAGTACTTC. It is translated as CASSSLSYEQYF.

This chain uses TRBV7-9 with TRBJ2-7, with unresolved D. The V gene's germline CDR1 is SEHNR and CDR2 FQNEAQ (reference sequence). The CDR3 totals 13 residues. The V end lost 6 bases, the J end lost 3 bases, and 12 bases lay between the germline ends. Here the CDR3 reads CASSPPEFYEQYF. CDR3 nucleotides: TGTGCCAGCAGTCCTCCCGAGTTCTACGAGCAGTACTTC.

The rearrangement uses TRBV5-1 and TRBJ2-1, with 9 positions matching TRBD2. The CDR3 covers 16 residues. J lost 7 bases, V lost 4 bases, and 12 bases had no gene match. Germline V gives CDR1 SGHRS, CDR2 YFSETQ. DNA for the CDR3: TGCGCCAGCAGCCCGGATGGCGGGAGGGGCGGTAATGAGCAGTTCTTC. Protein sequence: CASSPDGGRGGNEQFF.

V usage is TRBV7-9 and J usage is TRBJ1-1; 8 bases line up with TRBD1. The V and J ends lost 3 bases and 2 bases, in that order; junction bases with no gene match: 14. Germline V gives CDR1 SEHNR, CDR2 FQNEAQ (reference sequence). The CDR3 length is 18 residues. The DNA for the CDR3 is TGTGCCAGCAGCTTCCTTGGGGACAGGTCACTAAGAAACACTGAAGCTTTCTTT. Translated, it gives CASSFLGDRSLRNTEAFF.

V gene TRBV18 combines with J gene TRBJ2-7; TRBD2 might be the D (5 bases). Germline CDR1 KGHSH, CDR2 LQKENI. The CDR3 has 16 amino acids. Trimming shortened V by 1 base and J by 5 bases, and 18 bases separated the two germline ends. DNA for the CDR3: TGTGCCAGCTCACCACGTTTCGGGGAAGGTAAGGACGAGCAGTACTTC. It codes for CASSPRFGEGKDEQYF.

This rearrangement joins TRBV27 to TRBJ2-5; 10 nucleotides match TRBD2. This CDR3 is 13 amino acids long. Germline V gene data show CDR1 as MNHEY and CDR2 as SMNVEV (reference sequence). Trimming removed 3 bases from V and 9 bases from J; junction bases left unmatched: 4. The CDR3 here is CASSFTLAGAQYF. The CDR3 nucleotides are TGTGCCAGCAGTTTTACCCTAGCGGGGGCCCAGTACTTC.

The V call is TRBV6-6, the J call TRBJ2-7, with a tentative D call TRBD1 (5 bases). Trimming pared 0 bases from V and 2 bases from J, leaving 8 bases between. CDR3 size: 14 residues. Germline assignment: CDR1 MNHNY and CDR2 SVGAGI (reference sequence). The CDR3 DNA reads TGTGCCAGCAGTTACTCGGTGACAGCCTACGAGCAGTACTTC. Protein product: CASSYSVTAYEQYF.

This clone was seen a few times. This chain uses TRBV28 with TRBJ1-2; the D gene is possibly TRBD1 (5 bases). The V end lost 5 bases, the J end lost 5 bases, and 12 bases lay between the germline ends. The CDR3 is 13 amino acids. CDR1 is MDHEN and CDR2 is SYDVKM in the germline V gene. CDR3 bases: TGTGCCAGCAGTCACCGGGACTATTATGGCTACACCTTC. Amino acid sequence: CASSHRDYYGYTF.

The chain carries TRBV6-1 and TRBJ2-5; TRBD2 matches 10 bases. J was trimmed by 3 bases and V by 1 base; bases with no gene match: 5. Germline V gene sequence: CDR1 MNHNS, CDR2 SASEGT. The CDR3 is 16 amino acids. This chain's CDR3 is CASSEVIAGGEETQYF. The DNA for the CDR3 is TGTGCCAGCAGTGAAGTAATAGCGGGAGGTGAAGAGACCCAGTACTTC.

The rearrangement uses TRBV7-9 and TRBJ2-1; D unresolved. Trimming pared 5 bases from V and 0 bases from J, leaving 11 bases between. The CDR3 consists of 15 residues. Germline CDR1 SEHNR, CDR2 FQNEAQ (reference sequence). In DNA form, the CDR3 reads TGTGCCAGCAGCCCGTTCTTAGTCTCCTACAATGAGCAGTTCTTC. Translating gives CASSPFLVSYNEQFF.

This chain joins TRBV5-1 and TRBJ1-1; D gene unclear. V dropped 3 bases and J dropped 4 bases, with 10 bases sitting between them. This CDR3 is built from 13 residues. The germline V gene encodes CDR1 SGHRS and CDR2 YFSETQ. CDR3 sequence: CASSYNQATEAFF. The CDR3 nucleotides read TGCGCCAGCAGCTATAACCAGGCCACTGAAGCTTTCTTT.